This T cell receptor (beta chain) was sequenced for a study of blood T cell repertoires in COVID-19. Study summary: COVID-19 samples collected from the United States, Italy and Spain covered acute and convalescent phases. The analysed material was cDNA or gDNA that came from T cells, B-cell-depleted T cells, or PBMCs.

The CDR3 is 15 amino acids. The V gene lost 0 bases and the J gene lost 4 bases, with 10 bases spanning the gap. CDR1 and CDR2 (germline): SGHTA, FQGNSA. Per the original data handling: Estimates of nucleated cell counts were drawn from the amplification of reference gene primers. Here immunoSEQ multiplex PCR was the method, and the copy in TCRdb shows in-frame clones only, minus some. That table gives V, J and clone size, and the DNA gave D and trimming. The sample carries about 240,000 clones, approximately 85% recorded once. The sequencing input was peripheral blood. The rearrangement uses TRBV7-2 and TRBJ1-3; perhaps TRBD1 as D (5 bases). The TCR sequence derives from an older woman with active or convalescent COVID-19. The CDR3 reads CASSLAAGEGNTIYF. CDR3 sequence (DNA): TGTGCCAGCAGCTTAGCTGCGGGGGAGGGAAACACCATATATTTT.